The sequence of this TCR beta chain was determined in a study of blood T cell repertoires in COVID-19. Across the whole study: Acute and convalescent COVID-19 specimens originated in the United States, Italy and Spain.

J lost 4 bases, V lost 3 bases, and 2 bases had no gene match. The CDR3 runs 14 residues. CDR1 is SNHLY and CDR2 is FYNNEI in the germline V gene. TCRdb keeps only in-frame clones here, not all; method: immunoSEQ multiplex PCR. This table holds more than 300,000 clones, roughly 86% found once. This chain connects TRBV2 to TRBJ2-3; 9 nucleotides match TRBD1. The clonotype comes from a woman in her 30s with COVID-19, enrolled during active disease. The sample consisted of peripheral blood. This chain's CDR3 is CASSEDRGSDTQYF. For the CDR3, the DNA is TGTGCCAGCAGTGAGGACAGGGGTTCAGATACGCAGTATTTT.